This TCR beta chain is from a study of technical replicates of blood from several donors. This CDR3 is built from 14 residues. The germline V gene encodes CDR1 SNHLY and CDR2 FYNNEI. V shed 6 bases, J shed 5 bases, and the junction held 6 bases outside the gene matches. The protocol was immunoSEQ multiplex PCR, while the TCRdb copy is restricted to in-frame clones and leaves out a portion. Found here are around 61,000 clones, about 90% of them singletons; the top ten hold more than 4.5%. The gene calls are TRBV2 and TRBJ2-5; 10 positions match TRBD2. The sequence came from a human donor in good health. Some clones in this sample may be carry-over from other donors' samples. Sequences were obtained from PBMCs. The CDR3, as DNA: TGTGCCAGCAGCCCAGCGGGGGGGCGCGAGACCCAGTACTTC. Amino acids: CASSPAGGRETQYF.